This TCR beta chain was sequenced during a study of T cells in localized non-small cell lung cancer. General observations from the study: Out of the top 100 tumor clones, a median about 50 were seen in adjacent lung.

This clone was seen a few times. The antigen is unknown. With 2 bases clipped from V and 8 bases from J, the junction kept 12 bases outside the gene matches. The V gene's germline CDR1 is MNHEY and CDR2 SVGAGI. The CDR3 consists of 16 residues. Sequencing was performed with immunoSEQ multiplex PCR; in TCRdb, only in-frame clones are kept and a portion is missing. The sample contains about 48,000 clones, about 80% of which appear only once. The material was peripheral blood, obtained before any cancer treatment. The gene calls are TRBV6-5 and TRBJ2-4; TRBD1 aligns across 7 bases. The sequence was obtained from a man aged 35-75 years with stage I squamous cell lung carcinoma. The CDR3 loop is CASSYLPGTDSDIQYF. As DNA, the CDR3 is TGTGCCAGCAGTTACCTTCCTGGGACAGATTCAGACATTCAGTACTTC.